Below, 11 T cell receptor beta chains from the same sample are listed, as sequenced in a study of T-cell reconstitution after alpha-beta-depleted transplantation in children. A library of TCRbeta sequences, prepared with unique molecular identifiers, was generated. In TCRdb, the PCR reads were re-called with MiXCR into one record per CDR3 protein. The sample has 250,000 to 300,000 distinct CDR3 sequences, over 8% seen once; the top ten hold roughly 9.1%. This material consisted of PBMCs from the stem cell graft donor, taken from the stem cell graft. These receptor sequences come from a human donor who donated a stem cell graft to a child with SCID.

The V call is TRBV12-3 or TRBV12-4, the J call TRBJ1-2, with D unresolved. CDR3 length: 12 residues. Trimming cost V 4 bases and J 7 bases, with 10 bases left between them. This CDR3 is CASSSERSGYTF. The CDR3 DNA reads TGTGCCAGCAGTTCAGAGAGATCTGGCTACACCTTC.

This clonotype showed up just once. The chain employs TRBV6-1 and TRBJ2-7, with D hard to call. CDR1 is MNHNS and CDR2 is SASEGT in the germline V gene. Trimming removed 7 bases at V and 0 bases at J, with 10 bases between. The CDR3 spans 13 residues. The CDR3 spells CASKVRSSYEQYF. CDR3 nucleotide sequence: TGTGCCAGCAAAGTCAGGAGCTCCTACGAGCAGTACTTC.

This clonotype was found many times. This chain links TRBV12-3 or TRBV12-4 with TRBJ2-1; TRBD1 or TRBD2 may be the D gene (6 bases each). Trimming shortened V by 10 bases and J by 0 bases, and 16 bases separated the two germline ends. CDR3 length: 15 residues. This CDR3 is CATEGGWSSYNEQFF. The CDR3 bases are TGTGCCACCGAGGGGGGTTGGAGCTCCTACAATGAGCAGTTCTTC.

On this clonotype itself: With a much larger clone just one base away, this may be a read error. The gene calls are TRBV3-1 and TRBJ2-7; D assignment may be TRBD1 or TRBD2 (5 bases each). The CDR3 is 17 amino acids. Germline values: CDR1 LGHDT, CDR2 YNNKEL (reference sequence). The V end lost 4 bases, the J end lost 1 base, and 20 bases lay between the germline ends. The CDR3 DNA reads as TGTGCCAGCAGCCCCGGGGCCCACATGGGGCCGTCCTACGAGCAGTACTTC. It codes for CASSPGAHMGPSYEQYF.

The V and J genes are TRBV7-8 and TRBJ2-7; D may be TRBD2 (6 bases). The germline V gene encodes CDR1 SGHVS and CDR2 FQNEAQ. The CDR3 runs to 14 residues. Trimming cost V 2 bases and J 2 bases, with 10 bases left between them. CDR3 amino acids: CASSLNSGPYEQYF. The CDR3 DNA reads TGTGCCAGCAGCTTAAATAGCGGACCCTACGAGCAGTACTTC.

V gene TRBV20-1 combines with J gene TRBJ1-4; perhaps TRBD1 as D (6 bases). There are 15 residues in the CDR3. Looked up from germline, CDR1 is DFQATT and CDR2 is SNEGSKA (reference sequence). With 6 bases removed from V and 4 bases from J, the gap between germline ends came to 18 bases. In nucleotides, the CDR3 is TGCAGTGCCCCGGCAGAAGGGGGGAGTAATGAAAAACTGTTTTTT. Its translation is CSAPAEGGSNEKLFF.

The rearrangement joins TRBV20-1 to TRBJ2-5; D not resolved. From germline, CDR1 is DFQATT and CDR2 SNEGSKA (reference sequence). V was cut by 0 bases and J by 5 bases, with 13 bases left in between. The CDR3 spans 14 residues. The CDR3 sequence: CSARDFWVGETQYF. DNA of the CDR3: TGCAGTGCTAGAGATTTCTGGGTCGGGGAGACCCAGTACTTC.

The CDR3 sequence is CASSPLRVSSYNSPLHF. CDR3 nucleotide sequence: TGTGCCAGCTCACCGCTCAGAGTGAGCTCCTATAATTCACCCCTCCACTTT. V and J are TRBV18 and TRBJ1-6; D is undetermined. CDR3 length: 17 amino acids. Germline V lookup: CDR1 KGHSH, CDR2 LQKENI. Deletions cut 3 bases from V and 0 bases from J, with 12 bases between.

This clonotype was counted a few times. This chain joins TRBV7-9 and TRBJ2-1; D not resolved. The CDR3 has 13 amino acids. Trimming shortened V by 5 bases and J by 8 bases, and 13 bases separated the two germline ends. From germline, CDR1 is SEHNR and CDR2 FQNEAQ (reference sequence). The CDR3 loop reads CASSHKGFHEQFF. The CDR3 DNA sequence: TGTGCCAGCAGCCACAAAGGATTCCATGAGCAGTTCTTC.

V gene TRBV18 combines with J gene TRBJ1-2, with D possibly matching TRBD1 (6 bases). Germline V gene sequence: CDR1 KGHSH, CDR2 LQKENI. The CDR3 loop spans 14 amino acids. The V and J ends lost 3 bases and 6 bases respectively, with 14 bases between them. The CDR3 coding sequence is TGTGCCAGCTCACCTCCCGGACAGATGGATGGCTACACCTTC. Translation: CASSPPGQMDGYTF. Full variable domain (rest looked up from reference TRBV18 and TRBJ1-2): NAGVMQNPRHLVRRRGQEARLRCSPMKGHSHVYWYRQLPEEGLKFMVYLQKENIIDESGMPKERFSAEFPKEGPSILRIQQVVRGDSAAYFCASSPPGQMDGYTFGSGTRLTVV.

V usage is TRBV5-5 and J usage is TRBJ2-5, with D maybe TRBD1 (6 bases). Trimming left V 0 bases short and J 5 bases short, with 17 bases between. The CDR3 sequence is 16 residues long. Per germline, CDR1 SGHKS and CDR2 YYEKEE (reference sequence). CDR3: CASSLGRQALSETQYF. The CDR3 DNA reads as TGTGCCAGCAGCTTGGGCCGACAGGCTCTGAGTGAGACCCAGTACTTC.